Following are 2 T cell receptor beta chains from one sample sequenced in a study of blood T cell repertoires in COVID-19. This table comes from immunoSEQ multiplex PCR, and its TCRdb copy is limited to in-frame clones, with some not included. The sample lists 180,000 or so clones, approximately 86% occurring once. Specimen: peripheral blood. The receptor source for this set is a man in his 60s with acute or convalescent COVID-19.

The gene calls are TRBV11-2 and TRBJ2-2; no reliable D call. V lost 5 bases and J lost 2, with 6 bases in between. The CDR3 totals 13 residues. Germline assignment: CDR1 SGHAT and CDR2 FQNNGV. CDR3 in amino acids: CASSPTNTGELFF. The CDR3 DNA sequence: TGTGCCAGCAGCCCGACTAACACCGGGGAGCTGTTTTTT.

The chain uses TRBV5-4 and TRBJ2-7, with 8 bases that match TRBD1. The CDR3 is 15 amino acids. J gave up 4 bases and V 0 bases, and 6 bases lay outside the gene matches. Germline lookup yields CDR1 SGHNT and CDR2 YYREEE (reference sequence). CDR3 sequence: CASSLASGGRYEQYF. CDR3 in DNA: TGTGCCAGCAGCTTGGCGTCAGGGGGCCGGTACGAGCAGTACTTC.